This T cell receptor (beta chain) originates from a study of identifying expanded T cells in peripheral blood. Overall study findings and caveats: Differentially abundant clones: around 1.2 between replicates, about 15 at about 13 days, 19 to 20 at four.

Comment on this clone: Its antigen is unidentified.

Sequencing used immunoSEQ multiplex PCR; TCRdb keeps in-frame clones, though not all of them. The sample contains about 110,000 clones, less than 90% of which appear only once. Germline CDR1 is SGHNT and CDR2 is YENEEA. With 5 bases removed from V and 3 bases from J, the gap between germline ends came to 12 bases. This CDR3 region has 14 residues. Collection occurred without any documented infections or immune events in donors. This TCR derives from a person between 18 and 75 years old in good health. Sequencing was carried out using blood. The V and J genes are TRBV11-3 and TRBJ2-3; a possible D gene is TRBD2 (5 bases). The CDR3 bases are TGTGCCAGCAGCCTCCACCGACTAACAGATACGCAGTATTTT. It encodes CASSLHRLTDTQYF.